One sample yielded the 10 T cell receptor beta chains listed below, sequenced in a study of T cells in Graves' hyperthyroidism and ophthalmopathy. Template material for amplifying TCR beta CDR3 regions consisted of RNA transcripts. The TCR CDR3 was amplified in a first-round RT-PCR using the HTBI primer set. TCRdb redid the calling of the multiplex PCR reads with MiXCR, one entry per CDR3 protein. The sample consists of 500,000 to 800,000 distinct CDR3 sequences, approximately 15% of them appearing once. The material sequenced was blood. The origin of the receptors is a woman between 45 and 65 years old with Graves' ophthalmopathy.

This clonotype showed up many times. The rearrangement links TRBV7-6 to TRBJ1-1; TRBD1 is a possible D gene (5 bases). V lost 5 bases to trimming and J lost 6 bases, with 13 bases between them. CDR1 is SGHVS, CDR2 FNYEAQ, per germline. The CDR3 contains 13 residues. The CDR3 DNA follows: TGTGCCAGCAGCATCGAGGCGGGGGCTGAAGCTTTCTTT. This encodes CASSIEAGAEAFF.

This clonotype came up many times. The V and J genes are TRBV6-1 and TRBJ2-7; 10 bases are a match to TRBD2. This CDR3 spans 15 amino acids. After removal of 4 bases from V and 0 bases from J, the junction contained 3 bases not matched to a gene. Germline V CDR1 and CDR2: MNHNS, SASEGT. The chain's CDR3 is CASSGLAGGSYEQYF. DNA for the CDR3: TGTGCCAGCAGTGGATTAGCGGGGGGCTCCTACGAGCAGTACTTC.

This clonotype was observed at least ten times. The chain couples TRBV12-3 or TRBV12-4 to TRBJ1-1, with TRBD1 matching 9 bases. CDR3 length: 15 amino acids. Germline trimming cut 5 bases from V and 4 bases from J; bases unmatched to any gene: 8. CDR3 in amino acids: CASSPRQGVGTEAFF. In nucleotides, the CDR3 is TGTGCCAGCAGTCCGCGACAGGGGGTCGGCACTGAAGCTTTCTTT.

The gene calls are TRBV5-1 and TRBJ2-1, with 16 bases that match TRBD2. V shed 4 bases, J shed 4 bases, and the junction held 8 bases outside the gene matches. In germline, CDR1 is SGHRS, CDR2 YFSETQ. The CDR3 totals 18 residues. In DNA, the CDR3 is TGCGCCAGCAGCACGGGACTAGCGGGAGGGCCGTCTTACAATGAGCAGTTCTTC. Its protein is CASSTGLAGGPSYNEQFF. The whole variable domain, filled in from reference TRBV5-1 and TRBJ2-1, reads KAGVTQTPRYLIKTRGQQVTLSCSPISGHRSVSWYQQTPGQGLQFLFEYFSETQRNKGNFPGRFSGRQFSNSRSEMNVSTLELGDSALYLCASSTGLAGGPSYNEQFFGPGTRLTVL.

The rearrangement links TRBV5-1 to TRBJ2-3, with 9 bases that match TRBD1. The V gene's germline CDR1 is SGHRS and CDR2 YFSETQ. The CDR3 has 14 residues. Trimming removed 4 bases from V and 5 bases from J; junction bases left unmatched: 5. The CDR3 region has the DNA TGCGCCAGCAGCAGAGGACAGGGGAAAGATACGCAGTATTTT. It translates to CASSRGQGKDTQYF.

This clonotype came up many times. At one end, the junction sequence differs from germline, possibly due to a read error. This chain links TRBV5-1 with TRBJ1-1; a possible D gene is TRBD1 (5 bases). This CDR3 is built from 13 residues. The V gene's germline CDR1 is SGHRS and CDR2 YFSETQ. The CDR3 coding sequence is TGTGCCAGCAGCTTTCAGGGGAACACTGAAGCTTTCTTT. Translated, it gives CASSFQGNTEAFF.

At least ten counts were recorded for this clonotype. The chain is built from TRBV7-9 and TRBJ1-1; D is uncertain. Trimming pared 2 bases from V and 11 bases from J, leaving 15 bases between. This CDR3 spans 13 amino acids. Germline loops: CDR1 SEHNR, CDR2 FQNEAQ (reference sequence). CDR3 coding DNA: TGTGCCAGCAGCTTAACAGTGTCAAGATCGGCTTTCTTT. This gives the protein CASSLTVSRSAFF.

The sample holds many counts of this clonotype. The chain couples TRBV7-8 to TRBJ2-1; the match to TRBD2 covers 8 bases. The CDR3 covers 15 residues. CDR1 is SGHVS and CDR2 is FQNEAQ in the germline V gene. Trimming at V came to 7 bases and at J to 1 base, leaving 6 bases not matched to a gene. The CDR3 sequence: CASTNGLASYNEQFF. For the CDR3, the DNA is TGTGCCAGCACCAACGGACTAGCTTCCTACAATGAGCAGTTCTTC.

This clonotype was seen many times. This CDR3 is CASSISGNTGELFF. The CDR3 nucleotides read TGTGCCAGCAGCATTAGCGGGAACACCGGGGAGCTGTTTTTT. The chain recombines TRBV7-2 with TRBJ2-2; the D gene is possibly TRBD2 (6 bases). V lost 5 bases, J lost 1 base, and 8 bases lay in between. Germline values: CDR1 SGHTA, CDR2 FQGNSA. The CDR3 sequence is 14 residues long.

Ten or more counts support this clonotype. The chain has TRBV7-9 and TRBJ2-5; D is undetermined. Germline lookup yields CDR1 SEHNR and CDR2 FQNEAQ (reference sequence). This CDR3 is 11 amino acids long. With 4 bases removed from V and 5 bases from J, the gap between germline ends came to 5 bases. DNA for the CDR3: TGTGCCAGCAGCTCCACGGAGACCCAGTACTTC. Residues: CASSSTETQYF. The full variable domain, rest sourced from reference TRBV7-9 and TRBJ2-5, is DTGVSQNPRHKITKRGQNVTFRCDPISEHNRLYWYRQTLGQGPEFLTYFQNEAQLEKSRLLSDRFSAERPKGSFSTLEIQRTEQGDSAMYLCASSSTETQYFGPGTRLLVL.